This T cell receptor beta chain derives from a study of T-cell memory formation after mild COVID-19. Notes on the study in general: Pre-infection memory harbored some responding clones, suggesting cross-reactive memory joined. CM and EM subsets held most contracting CD4+ clones; EMRA held CD8+ ones. Second-wave clones with a day 37 peak had unconfirmed SARS-CoV-2 specificity.

V shed 1 base, J shed 4 bases, and the junction held 2 bases outside the gene matches. CDR1 is LGHNA and CDR2 is YNFKEQ in the germline V gene. This CDR3 has 14 amino acids. As for this clonotype: The antigen remains unidentified.

Barcoded TCR alpha and TCR beta cDNA libraries with UMIs came from 5'RACE using constant-segment primers. TCRdb re-called the 5' RACE reads with MiXCR, one entry per CDR3 protein. Of about 470,000 distinct CDR3 sequences in the sample, roughly 25% were seen once. This receptor was identified in an adult woman who had mild COVID-19 (a few samples of this study predate the infection). Cell type and time point are not known. Sequencing input: PBMCs or a T cell subset sorted from them (not recorded which). The chain carries TRBV4-2 and TRBJ2-7; 9 bases line up with TRBD1. CDR3 DNA: TGTGCCAGCAGCCAAGCCGGGACAGGGTACGAGCAGTACTTC. Encoded protein: CASSQAGTGYEQYF.